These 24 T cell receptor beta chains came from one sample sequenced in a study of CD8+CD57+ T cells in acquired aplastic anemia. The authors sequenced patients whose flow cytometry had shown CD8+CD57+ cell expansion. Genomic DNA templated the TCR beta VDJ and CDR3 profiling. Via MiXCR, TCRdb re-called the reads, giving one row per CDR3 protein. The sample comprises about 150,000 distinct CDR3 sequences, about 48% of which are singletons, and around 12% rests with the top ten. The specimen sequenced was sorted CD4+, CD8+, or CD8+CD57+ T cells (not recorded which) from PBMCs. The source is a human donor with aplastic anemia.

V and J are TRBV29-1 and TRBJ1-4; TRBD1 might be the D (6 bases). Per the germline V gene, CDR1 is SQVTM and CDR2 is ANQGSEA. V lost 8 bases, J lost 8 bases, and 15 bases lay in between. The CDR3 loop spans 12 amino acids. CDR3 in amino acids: CSFSFTGEKLFF. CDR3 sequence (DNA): TGCAGCTTCAGCTTCACAGGGGAAAAACTGTTTTTT.

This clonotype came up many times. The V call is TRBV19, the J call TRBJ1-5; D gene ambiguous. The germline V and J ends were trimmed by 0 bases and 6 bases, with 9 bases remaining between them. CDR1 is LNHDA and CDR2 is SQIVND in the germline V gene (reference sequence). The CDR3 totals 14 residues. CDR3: CASSIDQLVQPQHF. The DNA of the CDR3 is TGTGCCAGTAGTATAGATCAGCTGGTTCAGCCCCAGCATTTT.

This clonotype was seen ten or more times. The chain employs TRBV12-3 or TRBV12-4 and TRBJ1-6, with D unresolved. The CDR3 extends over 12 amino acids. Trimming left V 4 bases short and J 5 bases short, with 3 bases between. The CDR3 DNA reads TGTGCCAGCAGTTACGATAATTCACCCCTCCACTTT. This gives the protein CASSYDNSPLHF.

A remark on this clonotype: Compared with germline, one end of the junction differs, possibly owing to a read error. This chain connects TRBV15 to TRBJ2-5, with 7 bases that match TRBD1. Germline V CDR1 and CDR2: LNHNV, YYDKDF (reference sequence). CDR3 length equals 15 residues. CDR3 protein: CTTSRDTSGQLTQYF. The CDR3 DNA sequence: TGTACCACCAGCAGAGATACGTCGGGACAGTTGACCCAGTACTTC. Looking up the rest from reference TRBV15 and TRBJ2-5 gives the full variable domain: DAMVIQNPRYQVTQFGKPVTLSCSQTLNHNVMYWYQQKSSQAPKLLFHYYDKDFNNEADTPDNFQSRRPNTSFCFLDIRSPGLGDTAMYLCTTSRDTSGQLTQYFGPGTRLLVL.

In nucleotides, the CDR3 is TGTGCCAGCAGCCAAAGGGACAGGTTAACCTACGAGCAGTACTTC. It codes for CASSQRDRLTYEQYF. The V and J genes are TRBV7-2 and TRBJ2-7; 8 bases are a match to TRBD1. CDR3 length equals 15 residues. Germline-derived CDR1 and CDR2 are SGHTA and FQGNSA. V was pared by 5 bases and J by 2 bases, with 8 bases of the junction left unmatched. Full variable domain (outside the CDR3, taken from reference TRBV7-2 and TRBJ2-7): GAGVSQSPSNKVTEKGKDVELRCDPISGHTALYWYRQSLGQGLEFLIYFQGNSAPDKSGLPSDRFSAERTGGSVSTLTIQRTQQEDSAVYLCASSQRDRLTYEQYFGPGTRLTVT.

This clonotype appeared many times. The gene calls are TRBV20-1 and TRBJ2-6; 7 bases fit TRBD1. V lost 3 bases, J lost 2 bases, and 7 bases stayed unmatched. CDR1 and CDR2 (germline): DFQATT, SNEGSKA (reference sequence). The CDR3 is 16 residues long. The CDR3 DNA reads TGCAGTGCTAGGCCCCAGGGGACAGCTGGGGCCAACGTCCTGACTTTC. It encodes CSARPQGTAGANVLTF.

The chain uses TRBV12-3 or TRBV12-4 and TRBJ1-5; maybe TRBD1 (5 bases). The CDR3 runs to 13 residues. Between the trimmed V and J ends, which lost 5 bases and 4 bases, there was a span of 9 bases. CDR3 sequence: CASSPGANQPQHF. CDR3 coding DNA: TGTGCCAGCAGTCCCGGGGCGAATCAGCCCCAGCATTTT.

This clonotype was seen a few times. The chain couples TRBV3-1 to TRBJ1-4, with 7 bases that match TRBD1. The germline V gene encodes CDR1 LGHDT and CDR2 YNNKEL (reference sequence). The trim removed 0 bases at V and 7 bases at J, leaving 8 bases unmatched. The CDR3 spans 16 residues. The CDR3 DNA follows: TGTGCCAGCAGCCAAGATGCAGTAGGGGGCTTTGAAAAACTGTTTTTT. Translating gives CASSQDAVGGFEKLFF.

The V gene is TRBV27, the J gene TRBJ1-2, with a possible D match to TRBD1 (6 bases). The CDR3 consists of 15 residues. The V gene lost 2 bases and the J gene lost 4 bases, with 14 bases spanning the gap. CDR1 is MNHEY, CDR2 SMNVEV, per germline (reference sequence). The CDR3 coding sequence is TGTGCCAGCAGTTTAATTGGGGGCGCAGGCTATGGCTACACCTTC. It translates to CASSLIGGAGYGYTF.

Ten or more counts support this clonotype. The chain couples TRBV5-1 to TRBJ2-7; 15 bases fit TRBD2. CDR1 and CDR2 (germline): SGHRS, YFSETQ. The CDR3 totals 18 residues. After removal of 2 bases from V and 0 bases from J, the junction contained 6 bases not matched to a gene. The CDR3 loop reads CASSFAGTSGGRSYEQYF. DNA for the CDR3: TGCGCCAGCAGCTTTGCCGGGACTAGCGGGGGGCGCTCCTACGAGCAGTACTTC.

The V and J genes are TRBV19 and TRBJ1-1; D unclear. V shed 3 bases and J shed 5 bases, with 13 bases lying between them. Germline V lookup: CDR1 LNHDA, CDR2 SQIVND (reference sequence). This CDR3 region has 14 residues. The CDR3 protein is CASSMGGYGTEAFF. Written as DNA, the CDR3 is TGTGCCAGTAGTATGGGAGGGTATGGGACTGAAGCTTTCTTT.

The CDR3: CASSPFAGVADTQYF. CDR3 bases: TGTGCCAGCAGCCCGTTTGCAGGGGTCGCAGATACGCAGTATTTT. The chain recombines TRBV11-2 with TRBJ2-3, with D possibly TRBD1 on 6 matching bases. Germline-derived CDR1 and CDR2 are SGHAT and FQNNGV. This CDR3 has 15 amino acids. V was pared by 5 bases and J by 4 bases, with 16 bases between.

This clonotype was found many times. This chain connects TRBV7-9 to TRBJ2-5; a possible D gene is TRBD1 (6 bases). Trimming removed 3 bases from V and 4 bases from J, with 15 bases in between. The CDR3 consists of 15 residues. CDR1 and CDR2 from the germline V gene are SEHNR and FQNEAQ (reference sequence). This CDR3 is CASSFRQGRIETQYF. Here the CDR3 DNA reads TGTGCCAGCAGCTTCCGCCAGGGGCGAATAGAGACCCAGTACTTC.

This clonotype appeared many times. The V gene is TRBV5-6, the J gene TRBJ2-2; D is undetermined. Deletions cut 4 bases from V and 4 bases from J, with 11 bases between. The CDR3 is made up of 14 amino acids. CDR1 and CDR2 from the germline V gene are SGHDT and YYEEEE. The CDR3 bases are TGTGCCAGCAGCCCCGGCGTGGGCACCGGGGAGCTGTTTTTT. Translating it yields CASSPGVGTGELFF.

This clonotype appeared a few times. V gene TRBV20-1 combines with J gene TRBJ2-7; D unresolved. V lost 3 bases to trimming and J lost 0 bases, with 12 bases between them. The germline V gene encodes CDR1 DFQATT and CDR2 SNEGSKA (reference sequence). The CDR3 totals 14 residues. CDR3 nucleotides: TGCAGTGCTAGCCCGACACCGTCCTCCTACGAGCAGTACTTC. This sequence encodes CSASPTPSSYEQYF.

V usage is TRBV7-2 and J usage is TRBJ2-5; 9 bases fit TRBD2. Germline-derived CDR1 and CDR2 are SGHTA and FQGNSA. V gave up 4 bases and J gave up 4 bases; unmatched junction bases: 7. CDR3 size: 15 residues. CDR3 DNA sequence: TGTGCCAGCAGCTCATACGGACTAGCGAGAGAGACCCAGTACTTC. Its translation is CASSSYGLARETQYF.

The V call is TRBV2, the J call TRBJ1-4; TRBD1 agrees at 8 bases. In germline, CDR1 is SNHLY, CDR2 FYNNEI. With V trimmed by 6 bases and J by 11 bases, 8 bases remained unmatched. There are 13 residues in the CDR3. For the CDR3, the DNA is TGTGCCAGCAGGTCCCAGGGGGCAGGTAAACTGTTTTTT. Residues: CASRSQGAGKLFF.

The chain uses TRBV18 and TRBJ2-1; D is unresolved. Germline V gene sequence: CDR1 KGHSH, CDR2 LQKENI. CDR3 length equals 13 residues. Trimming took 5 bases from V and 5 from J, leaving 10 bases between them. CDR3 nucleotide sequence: TGTGCCAGCTCAAGGGCCTACGACAATGAGCAGTTCTTC. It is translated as CASSRAYDNEQFF.

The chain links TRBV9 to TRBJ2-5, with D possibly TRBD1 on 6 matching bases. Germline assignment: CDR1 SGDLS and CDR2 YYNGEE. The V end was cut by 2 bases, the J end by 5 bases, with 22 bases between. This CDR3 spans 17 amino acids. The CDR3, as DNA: TGTGCCAGCAGCGTGGGGGCTTTACCTGGGGAACGGGAGACCCAGTACTTC. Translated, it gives CASSVGALPGERETQYF.

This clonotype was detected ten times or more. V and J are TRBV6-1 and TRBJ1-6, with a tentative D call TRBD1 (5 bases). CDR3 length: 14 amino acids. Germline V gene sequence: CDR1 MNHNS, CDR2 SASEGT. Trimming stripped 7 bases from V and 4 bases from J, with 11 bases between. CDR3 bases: TGTGCCAGCACCTGGACAAGTTATAATTCACCCCTCCACTTT. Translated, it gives CASTWTSYNSPLHF.

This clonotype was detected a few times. CDR3 DNA sequence: TGTGCCAGCATAGGGACAGGGAATTCACCCCTCCACTTT. As protein: CASIGTGNSPLHF. The chain uses TRBV2 and TRBJ1-6; 9 bases line up with TRBD1. The J segment lost 7 bases and the V segment lost 7 bases, leaving 2 bases of the junction unmatched. This CDR3 spans 13 amino acids. Germline assignment: CDR1 SNHLY and CDR2 FYNNEI.

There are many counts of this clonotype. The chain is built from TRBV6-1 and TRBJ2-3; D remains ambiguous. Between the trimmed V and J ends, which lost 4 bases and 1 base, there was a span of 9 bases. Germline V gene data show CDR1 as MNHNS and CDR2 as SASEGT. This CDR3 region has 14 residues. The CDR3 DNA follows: TGTGCCAGCAGTGGTGGAGTTGGCACAGATACGCAGTATTTT. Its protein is CASSGGVGTDTQYF.

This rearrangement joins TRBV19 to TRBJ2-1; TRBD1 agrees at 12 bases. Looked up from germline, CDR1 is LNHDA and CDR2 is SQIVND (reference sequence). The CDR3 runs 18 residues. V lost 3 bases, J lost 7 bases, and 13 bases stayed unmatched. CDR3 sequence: CASSITVAGTGGRNEQFF. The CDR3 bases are TGTGCCAGTAGTATTACTGTGGCCGGGACAGGGGGCCGGAATGAGCAGTTCTTC.

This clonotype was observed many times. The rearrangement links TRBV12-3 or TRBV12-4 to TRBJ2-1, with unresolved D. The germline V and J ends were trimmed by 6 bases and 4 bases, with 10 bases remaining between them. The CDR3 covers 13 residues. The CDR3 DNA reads TGTGCCAGCAGCCTGATTTTATACAATGAGCAGTTCTTC. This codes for CASSLILYNEQFF.